Below are 30 T cell receptor beta chains sequenced from a single sample in a study of siplizumab effects on memory and regulatory T cells (dated by TCRdb to the late 2010s). The library relied on the immunoSEQ multiplex PCR assay. TCRdb holds this immuneACCESS table with in-frame rearrangements only. Some clones are missing; in checked studies, unresolved V genes explain under half, and the rest has no known cause. The sample table lists more than 95,000 clones, around 94% of them with a count of one. The top ten clonotypes cover under 2% of the sample. Sequenced sample: non-Treg CD4+ T cells sorted from blood. The cell subset or site tag for this specimen amounts to: FACS-sorted unstimulated CD4+ non-regulatory T cells. Source of these receptors: a human donor in good health.

V is TRBV5-6 and J is TRBJ1-5; D gene unclear. CDR1 and CDR2 from the germline V gene are SGHDT and YYEEEE. V was pared by 3 bases and J by 1 base, with 11 bases between. The CDR3 is 15 amino acids. CDR3 bases: TGTGCCAGCAGCTGGGGTTTCGAGAGCAATCAGCCCCAGCATTTT. Amino acid sequence: CASSWGFESNQPQHF.

In its sample, this clone was seen once. The V and J genes are TRBV4-2 and TRBJ1-4, with D possibly being TRBD1 (6 bases). The V end was cut by 0 bases, the J end by 5 bases, with 13 bases between. Germline CDR1 and CDR2: LGHNA and YNFKEQ. This CDR3 region has 16 residues. The DNA for the CDR3 is TGTGCCAGCAGCCAAGATAAACAGGGAGAGAATGAAAAACTGTTTTTT. It is translated as CASSQDKQGENEKLFF.

This clone was detected once. V is TRBV30 and J is TRBJ2-5; D unresolved. Germline CDR1 and CDR2: GTSNPN and SVGIG (reference sequence). The ends were cut back, 1 base at V and 5 bases at J, with 14 bases in the middle. The CDR3 is 14 residues long. The CDR3 coding sequence is TGTGCCTGGAGTGGGTCTTGGGTTGCGGAGACCCAGTACTTC. Translation: CAWSGSWVAETQYF. The full variable domain, its missing parts supplied by reference TRBV30 and TRBJ2-5, is SQTIHQWPATLVQPVGSPLSLECTVEGTSNPNLYWYRQAAGRGLQLLFYSVGIGQISSEVPQNLSASRPQDRQFILSSKKLLLSDSGFYLCAWSGSWVAETQYFGPGTRLLVL.

The rearrangement joins TRBV6-5 to TRBJ1-6; no reliable D call. The CDR3 consists of 14 residues. Germline lookup yields CDR1 MNHEY and CDR2 SVGAGI. Trimming stripped 0 bases from V and 14 bases from J, with 14 bases between. Here the CDR3 reads CASSYSLTGRALHF. CDR3 bases: TGTGCCAGCAGTTACTCTCTTACGGGGAGGGCCCTCCACTTT.

The CDR3 loop reads CASSPTLGPQHF. Here the CDR3 DNA reads TGTGCCAGCAGTCCCACCCTTGGGCCCCAGCATTTT. The chain recombines TRBV27 with TRBJ1-5; D is ambiguous. The CDR3 length is 12 residues. Germline V gives CDR1 MNHEY, CDR2 SMNVEV (reference sequence). V was pared by 5 bases and J by 9 bases, with 11 bases between.

V gene TRBV14 combines with J gene TRBJ2-7; unclear D gene. The germline V and J ends were trimmed by 5 bases and 1 base, with 9 bases remaining between them. Looked up from germline, CDR1 is SGHDN and CDR2 is FVKESK. The CDR3 is 13 amino acids. This chain's CDR3 is CASSSTGSYEQYF. DNA of the CDR3: TGTGCCAGCAGCTCGACTGGGTCCTACGAGCAGTACTTC.

This rearrangement joins TRBV20-1 to TRBJ2-5; no clear D. Germline CDR1 reads DFQATT; CDR2 reads SNEGSKA (reference sequence). V was clipped by 3 bases and J by 5 bases, with 7 bases between them. The CDR3 extends over 11 amino acids. CDR3 sequence: CSARGSETQYF. The CDR3 coding sequence is TGCAGTGCTAGGGGTTCGGAGACCCAGTACTTC.

This sequence joins TRBV7-9 and TRBJ1-5, with 7 bases aligning to TRBD1. The germline gives CDR1 SEHNR, CDR2 FQNEAQ (reference sequence). The CDR3 loop spans 14 amino acids. The V gene end was trimmed by 4 bases and the J gene end by 7 bases; junction bases not matched to a gene: 7. The CDR3 spells CASSSDREIQPQHF. CDR3 bases: TGTGCCAGCAGCTCCGACAGGGAGATACAGCCCCAGCATTTT.

V and J are TRBV6-1 and TRBJ2-1; D could derive from TRBD1 or TRBD2 (5 bases each). Trimming removed 0 bases from V and 9 bases from J, with 15 bases in between. This CDR3 contains 15 residues. Germline CDR1 MNHNS, CDR2 SASEGT. The CDR3 nucleotides are TGTGCCAGCAGTGAAGCCCCGGGACCCGAACGTGAGCAGTTCTTC. This translates into CASSEAPGPEREQFF.

The table lists this clone with a count of one. The rearrangement links TRBV19 to TRBJ1-2; TRBD1 might be the D (6 bases). Germline lookup yields CDR1 LNHDA and CDR2 SQIVND (reference sequence). The CDR3 covers 14 residues. Between the trimmed V and J ends, which lost 7 bases and 2 bases, there was a span of 14 bases. The CDR3 here is CASTPPGANYGYTF. The CDR3 region has the DNA TGTGCCAGTACGCCGCCGGGGGCGAACTATGGCTACACCTTC.

As to this clone: Different DNA sequences within this sample yield the same CDR3. The chain recombines TRBV9 with TRBJ2-3; D gene unclear. Trimming left V 2 bases short and J 2 bases short, with 12 bases between. CDR1 SGDLS and CDR2 YYNGEE come from the germline V gene. The CDR3 sequence is 15 residues long. The CDR3 sequence: CASSVRLAHTDTQYF. As DNA, the CDR3 is TGTGCCAGCAGCGTCCGACTGGCCCACACAGATACGCAGTATTTT. The whole variable domain, filled in from reference TRBV9 and TRBJ2-3, reads DSGVTQTPKHLITATGQRVTLRCSPRSGDLSVYWYQQSLDQGLQFLIQYYNGEERAKGNILERFSAQQFPDLHSELNLSSLELGDSALYFCASSVRLAHTDTQYFGPGTRLTVL.

CDR3 loop: CASSYPGQGSNSPLHF. The CDR3 coding sequence is TGTGCCAGCAGTTACCCGGGACAGGGCTCCAATTCACCCCTCCACTTT. The genes are TRBV6-6 and TRBJ1-6; 9 bases align to TRBD1. V gave up 2 bases and J gave up 7 bases; unmatched junction bases: 6. The length of the CDR3 is 16 residues. The germline V gene encodes CDR1 MNHNY and CDR2 SVGAGI (reference sequence).

This clone was found once. The gene calls are TRBV5-6 and TRBJ2-7, with a weak D call TRBD1 (6 bases). V shed 4 bases and J shed 2 bases, with 13 bases lying between them. The germline V gene has CDR1 SGHDT and CDR2 YYEEEE. CDR3 length: 14 residues. The CDR3 protein is CASSVGQPTYEQYF. The CDR3 DNA follows: TGTGCCAGCAGCGTAGGACAGCCGACCTACGAGCAGTACTTC.

The chain has TRBV2 and TRBJ1-2; D not certain. The CDR3 consists of 13 residues. CDR1 SNHLY and CDR2 FYNNEI come from the germline V gene. V lost 1 base to trimming and J lost 3 bases, with 6 bases between them. CDR3 nucleotides: TGTGCCAGCAGTGAAGAAGGGCACTATGGCTACACCTTC. Amino acid sequence: CASSEEGHYGYTF.

The chain uses TRBV10-2 and TRBJ1-2, with D uncertain. Per germline, CDR1 WSHSY and CDR2 SAAADI. This CDR3 spans 14 amino acids. V dropped 1 base and J dropped 1 base, with 7 bases sitting between them. The CDR3 sequence: CASSELGFNYGYTF. CDR3 DNA: TGCGCCAGCAGTGAGTTGGGGTTTAACTATGGCTACACCTTC.

This chain joins TRBV9 and TRBJ2-1, with D hard to call. The CDR3 length is 13 residues. Germline V lookup: CDR1 SGDLS, CDR2 YYNGEE. In nucleotides, the CDR3 is TGTAGTACCTTAGGGCTCCTCTACAATGAGCAGTTCTTC. Encoded protein: CSTLGLLYNEQFF.

This rearrangement joins TRBV2 to TRBJ2-5; D call uncertain. This CDR3 comprises 11 residues. Per germline, CDR1 SNHLY and CDR2 FYNNEI. The germline V and J ends were trimmed by 0 bases and 10 bases, with 6 bases remaining between them. This CDR3 reads CASSEAEYQYF. CDR3 in DNA: TGTGCCAGCAGTGAAGCGGAATACCAGTACTTC.

The sample holds one count of this clone. J is TRBJ1-5 and V is TRBV7-9; D unclear. The CDR3 is made up of 16 amino acids. Trimming left V 1 base short and J 0 bases short, with 10 bases between. CDR1 is SEHNR and CDR2 is FQNEAQ in the germline V gene (reference sequence). CDR3 sequence (DNA): TGTGCCAGCAGCTTAGGGGCTGGGGTTAGCAATCAGCCCCAGCATTTT. Its translation: CASSLGAGVSNQPQHF.

This sequence joins TRBV1 and TRBJ2-3; the table's TRBD2 call for D was not verified on the DNA. TRBV1 is reported as a pseudogene. The CDR3 is 13 residues long. CDR3 nucleotide sequence: TGCACCAGCACCACGAGGGGGGGTGATACGCAGTATTTT. Translated: CTSTTRGGDTQYF.

V is TRBV12-5 and J is TRBJ2-5; 9 nucleotides align to TRBD1. CDR3 length: 13 residues. Germline V gene sequence: CDR1 LGHNT, CDR2 FRNRAP. V lost 6 bases and J lost 4; bases outside the gene matches: 3. The DNA of the CDR3 is TGTGCTAGTGGCCCGGACAGGGGAGAGACCCAGTACTTC. Protein: CASGPDRGETQYF.

DNA of the CDR3: TGTGCCAGCAGTTATCGCGGGACAGGGGGCCACGAGCAGTACTTC. It is translated as CASSYRGTGGHEQYF. The rearrangement uses TRBV6-5 and TRBJ2-7, with TRBD1 identical over 12 bases. The CDR3 is made up of 15 amino acids. The germline CDR1 and CDR2 sequences are MNHEY and SVGAGI. V dropped 3 bases and J dropped 5; count of bases not matched to a gene: 5.

The chain employs TRBV5-6 and TRBJ1-2, with 8 bases matching TRBD1. Germline CDR1 reads SGHDT; CDR2 reads YYEEEE. J was trimmed by 2 bases and V by 0 bases; bases with no gene match: 3. The CDR3 loop spans 15 amino acids. CDR3 in amino acids: CASSLVDRENYGYTF. The CDR3, as DNA: TGTGCCAGCAGCTTGGTGGACAGGGAGAACTATGGCTACACCTTC.

The genes are TRBV5-4 and TRBJ2-3; 7 nucleotides align to TRBD2. Trimming at V came to 4 bases and at J to 2 bases, leaving 10 bases not matched to a gene. Per germline, CDR1 SGHNT and CDR2 YYREEE (reference sequence). CDR3 length: 16 amino acids. The CDR3 reads CASSTAERGTTDTQYF. The CDR3 nucleotides are TGTGCCAGCAGCACCGCGGAGCGGGGCACCACAGATACGCAGTATTTT.

The chain carries TRBV18 and TRBJ1-5; D may be TRBD1 (6 bases). This CDR3 has 15 residues. Trimming shortened V by 0 bases and J by 7 bases, and 13 bases separated the two germline ends. Germline V CDR1 and CDR2: KGHSH, LQKENI. DNA of the CDR3: TGTGCCAGCTCACCACCTATGGGGGGCGGACAGCCCCAGCATTTT. Translating it yields CASSPPMGGGQPQHF. The full variable domain, completed using reference TRBV18 and TRBJ1-5, is NAGVMQNPRHLVRRRGQEARLRCSPMKGHSHVYWYRQLPEEGLKFMVYLQKENIIDESGMPKERFSAEFPKEGPSILRIQQVVRGDSAAYFCASSPPMGGGQPQHFGDGTRLSIL.

This rearrangement joins TRBV5-1 to TRBJ2-3, with no clear D. Germline V gives CDR1 SGHRS, CDR2 YFSETQ. CDR3 length: 12 amino acids. Trimming removed 0 bases at V and 5 bases at J, with 4 bases between. CDR3 in amino acids: CASSLDGDTQYF. CDR3 DNA: TGCGCCAGCAGCTTGGACGGAGATACGCAGTATTTT.

This clone turned up a few times. This sequence joins TRBV18 and TRBJ1-2, with 10 bases lining up with TRBD1. CDR3 length: 14 residues. V lost 3 bases, J lost 7 bases, and 5 bases stayed unmatched. The germline V gene encodes CDR1 KGHSH and CDR2 LQKENI. In DNA, the CDR3 is TGTGCCAGCTCACCGGACAGGGGGTCGAGTGGCTACACCTTC. Its protein is CASSPDRGSSGYTF.

This rearrangement joins TRBV5-1 to TRBJ1-3; D remains ambiguous. The CDR3 spans 15 residues. Germline V gene sequence: CDR1 SGHRS, CDR2 YFSETQ. Between the trimmed V and J ends, which lost 2 bases and 0 bases, there was a span of 9 bases. The CDR3 sequence: CASSFSGGSGNTIYF. CDR3 nucleotides: TGCGCCAGCAGCTTTAGTGGCGGCTCTGGAAACACCATATATTTT.

V and J are TRBV19 and TRBJ2-7, with a possible D match to TRBD1 (5 bases). Germline values: CDR1 LNHDA, CDR2 SQIVND (reference sequence). Trimming left V 3 bases short and J 0 bases short, with 12 bases between. CDR3 size: 15 residues. CDR3 protein: CASSMGMGRSYEQYF. CDR3 sequence (DNA): TGTGCCAGTAGTATGGGGATGGGGCGCTCCTACGAGCAGTACTTC.

CDR3 DNA: TGTGCCAGCAGTGGCCCCTCAGGAACTAATGAAAAACTGTTTTTT. It is translated as CASSGPSGTNEKLFF. The chain has TRBV2 and TRBJ1-4, with D uncertain. V lost 4 bases to trimming and J lost 1 base, with 10 bases between them. This CDR3 has 15 residues. Germline V gene lookup returns CDR1 SNHLY and CDR2 FYNNEI.

This clone is a singleton in its sample. The chain combines TRBV7-2 with TRBJ2-7, with 10 bases lining up with TRBD2. This CDR3 has 15 residues. CDR1 is SGHTA and CDR2 is FQGNSA in the germline V gene. With 5 bases clipped from V and 3 bases from J, the junction kept 7 bases outside the gene matches. Here the CDR3 reads CASSAIAGGGYEQYF. CDR3 bases: TGTGCCAGCAGCGCAATAGCGGGGGGTGGCTACGAGCAGTACTTC.